This T cell receptor beta chain comes out of a study of response to subunit inactivated influenza vaccine. Study-wide points: Authors suggested that a seasonal influenza vaccination recruits few new T cells each time.

CDR1 is LNHDA, CDR2 SQIVND, per germline (reference sequence). This CDR3 contains 12 residues. V was cut by 3 bases and J by 7 bases, with 6 bases left in between. This clonotype occurred a few times. Antigen specificity is unknown. TCRdb re-called the RT-PCR reads through MiXCR, storing one row per CDR3 protein. Altogether about 190,000 distinct CDR3 sequences are present, 14% being singletons, with the ten largest covering 26%. The sample in question was CD8+ T cells sorted from PBMCs, obtained 4 to 6 days after vaccination. This chain uses TRBV19 with TRBJ2-2; D not certain. The TCR was taken from a man in his fifties who received an inactivated influenza vaccine. The CDR3 region has the DNA TGTGCCAGTAGTATCGGAGACGGGGAGCTGTTTTTT. This encodes CASSIGDGELFF. The full variable domain, its missing parts supplied by reference TRBV19 and TRBJ2-2, is DGGITQSPKYLFRKEGQNVTLSCEQNLNHDAMYWYRQDPGQGLRLIYYSQIVNDFQKGDIAEGYSVSREKKESFPLTVTSAQKNPTAFYLCASSIGDGELFFGEGSRLTVL.